Given below is one T cell receptor beta chain in context. The antigen remains undetermined. This specimen belongs to a study of T cells in localized non-small cell lung cancer. Study results and limitations: Sequencing was restricted to one tumor region; therefore, heterogeneity remains possible. Adjacent lung exhibited a median of 57 among the 100 most abundant tumor clones. Greater T cell density in blood accompanied longer overall survival. Exceeding tumor, uninvolved adjacent lung had the highest T cell clonality.

The protocol was immunoSEQ multiplex PCR, while the TCRdb copy is restricted to in-frame clones and leaves out a portion. The repertoire holds over 50,000 clones, with 85% to 90% as singletons. The specimen comprised peripheral blood, sampled before any cancer treatment. This TCR was sampled from a woman aged 40-70 years with stage I lung adenocarcinoma.

The CDR3 loop reads CASSLGGIHEQFF. CDR3 DNA sequence: TGTGCCAGCAGCTTAGGGGGCATCCATGAGCAGTTCTTC. J is TRBJ2-1 and V is TRBV7-9, with a weak D call TRBD1 (5 bases). Germline CDR1 reads SEHNR; CDR2 reads FQNEAQ (reference sequence). The V end lost 1 base, the J end lost 8 bases, and 9 bases lay between the germline ends. CDR3 length: 13 amino acids.